The clone carrying this TCR beta chain is a singleton in its sample. Its antigen is currently unknown. Donors included only healthy HIV-negative adults lacking recent acute infections or vaccinations. Sequencing was performed with immunoSEQ multiplex PCR; in TCRdb, only in-frame clones are kept and a portion is missing. The sample comprises more than 550,000 clones, around 91% of which are singletons, and about 34% rests with the top ten. These data originate in a study of shared clonotypes between healthy human individuals. General study points: Among donors, clonotype sharing was expected to be affected by sequencing depth.

The source is a man aged 18 to 29 in good health. Some clones in this sample may be carry-over from other donors' samples. The specimen sequenced was memory CD8+ T cells from PBMCs. The subset was: CD45RO+ cells pooled with CCR7-negative TemRA cells.

The CDR3 here is CASSENTGELFF. CDR3 coding DNA: TGTGCCAGCAGTGAAAACACCGGGGAGCTGTTTTTT. The chain couples TRBV27 to TRBJ2-2, with D hard to call. In germline, CDR1 is MNHEY, CDR2 SMNVEV (reference sequence). This CDR3 region has 12 residues. V was pared by 5 bases and J by 2 bases, with 3 bases between.